This T cell receptor (beta chain) was retrieved from a study of blood T cell repertoires in COVID-19. Study context: Collection of acute and convalescent COVID-19 samples took place in the United States, Italy and Spain.

CDR1 and CDR2 (germline): SGDLS, YYNGEE. The CDR3 runs to 15 residues. Germline trimming cut 0 bases from V and 0 bases from J; bases unmatched to any gene: 1. Clones were read by immunoSEQ multiplex PCR, and TCRdb kept only the in-frame ones, dropping some. Of some 300,000 clones listed, 85% to 90% were seen once; the top ten hold 1.3%. The receptor comes from a man aged 70 or older with acute or convalescent COVID-19. The V call is TRBV9, the J call TRBJ2-7; 9 nucleotides match TRBD2. Sequencing was done on a sample of peripheral blood. The CDR3 loop is CASSVASGVSYEQYF. In DNA form, the CDR3 reads TGTGCCAGCAGCGTAGCTAGCGGGGTCTCCTACGAGCAGTACTTC.